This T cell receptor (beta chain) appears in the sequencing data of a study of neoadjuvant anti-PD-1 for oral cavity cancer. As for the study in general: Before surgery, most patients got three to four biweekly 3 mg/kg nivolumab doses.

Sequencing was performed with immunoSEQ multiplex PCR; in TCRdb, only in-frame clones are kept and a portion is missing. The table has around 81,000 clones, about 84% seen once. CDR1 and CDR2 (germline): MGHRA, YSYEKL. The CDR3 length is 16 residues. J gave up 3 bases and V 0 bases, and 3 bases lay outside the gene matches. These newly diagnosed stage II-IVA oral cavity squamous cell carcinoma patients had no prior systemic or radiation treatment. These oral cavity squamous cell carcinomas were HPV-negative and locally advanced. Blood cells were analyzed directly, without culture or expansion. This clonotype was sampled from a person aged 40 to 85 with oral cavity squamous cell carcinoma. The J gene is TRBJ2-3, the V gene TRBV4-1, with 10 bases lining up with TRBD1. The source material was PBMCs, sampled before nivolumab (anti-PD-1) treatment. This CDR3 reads CASSQDGTGVTDTQYF. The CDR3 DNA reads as TGCGCCAGCAGCCAAGATGGGACAGGGGTTACAGATACGCAGTATTTT.